This TCR beta chain comes out of a study of blood T cells in healthy people across ages. The germline gives CDR1 SGHDT, CDR2 YYEEEE. Trimming removed 0 bases from V and 5 bases from J, with 17 bases in between. This CDR3 contains 16 residues. Next came a second PCR, run for roughly 6 to 11 cycles, which used a sample-barcoded 5' primer along with a J-beta primer mix. TCRdb re-analysed the 5' RACE reads in MiXCR, keeping a single row per CDR3 protein. Of more than 1,400,000 distinct CDR3 sequences in the sample, 35% to 45% are singletons; the top ten hold roughly 7.9%. The receptor comes from a woman younger than 35 in good health. The specimen sequenced was blood. The V call is TRBV5-6, the J call TRBJ1-2, with D tentatively TRBD1 (6 bases). This chain's CDR3 is CASSLARGTTEYGYTF. In DNA, the CDR3 is TGTGCCAGCAGCTTGGCCCGGGGGACAACTGAGTATGGCTACACCTTC.